The sequence of this T cell receptor (beta chain) was determined in a study of Ad26.COV2.S vaccination and SARS-CoV-2 variants. Study details: Enrollment placed the donor in the COV1001 Ad26.COV2.S trial arm. Once, or twice with 56 days between doses, Ad26.COV2.S was given intramuscularly. Broader study findings: Non-spike TCR breadth showed similarity between vaccine and placebo recipients. Considerable breadth of spike-specific CD8+ and CD4+ T cell responses has reportedly been documented following vaccination.

Assay used: immunoSEQ multiplex PCR; TCRdb lists only in-frame clones, some missing. The data show around 450,000 clones, less than 95% seen once. Treatment reported: some 20 received Ad26.COV2.S at low or high dose, single or two shots; several received placebo; per-sample allocation not given. Specimen acquisition occurred on day 63 following the initial vaccine or placebo injection. A note on this clone: Its antigen is unidentified.

The germline V gene encodes CDR1 PRHDT and CDR2 FYEKMQ (reference sequence). The CDR3 is made up of 14 amino acids. The V end lost 2 bases, the J end lost 2 bases, and 10 bases lay between the germline ends. The rearrangement uses TRBV13 and TRBJ2-7; the D gene could be TRBD1 or TRBD2 (5 bases each). The source is a person between 18 and 65 years old who received the Ad26.COV2.S COVID-19 vaccine or a placebo. The specimen was peripheral blood, collected in a trial of Ad26.COV2.S vaccine versus placebo. In DNA form, the CDR3 reads TGTGCCAGCAGCTTAAGAGGGGAAGCCTACGAGCAGTACTTC. Translating it yields CASSLRGEAYEQYF.